A selection of T cell receptor beta chains follows, all from one sample in a study of control samples from healthy donors and cancer patients. Repertoires were generated with immunoSEQ multiplex PCR, while TCRdb's copy carries only in-frame clones and drops some. The sample totals approximately 190,000 clones. Sequencing used blood. These receptors all come from a woman aged 25 to 45 in good health. Both conserved end residues are part of each CDR3. D genes are given only for firm matches.

j_call: TRBJ2-5
v_call: TRBV6-2/TRBV6-3
d_call: -
cdr3_aa: CASSYPRGYQETQYF
cdr3_nt: TGTGCCAGCAGTTACCCCCGGGGGTACCAAGAGACCCAGTACTTC

j_call: TRBJ1-2
v_call: TRBV27
d_call: -
cdr3_aa: CASSPGYGNYGYTF
cdr3_nt: TGTGCCAGCAGCCCTGGGTACGGCAACTATGGCTACACCTTC

j_call: TRBJ1-4
v_call: TRBV19
d_call: -
cdr3_aa: CASKSRAQEKLFF
cdr3_nt: TGTGCCAGTAAGTCCAGGGCCCAAGAAAAACTGTTTTTT

j_call: TRBJ1-1
v_call: TRBV9
d_call: -
cdr3_aa: CASSPMTENTEAFF
cdr3_nt: TGTGCCAGCAGCCCGATGACGGAGAACACTGAAGCTTTCTTT

j_call: TRBJ2-7
v_call: TRBV11-2
d_call: TRBD1
cdr3_aa: CASSPPGQTYEQYF
cdr3_nt: TGTGCCAGCAGCCCACCGGGACAGACCTACGAGCAGTACTTC

j_call: TRBJ1-5
v_call: TRBV28
d_call: -
cdr3_aa: CASRFTQGGSQPQHF
cdr3_nt: TGTGCCAGCAGGTTCACCCAGGGTGGGAGTCAGCCCCAGCATTTT

j_call: TRBJ1-2
v_call: TRBV5-1
d_call: -
cdr3_aa: CASSPRSSRDGYTF
cdr3_nt: TGCGCCAGCAGCCCAAGATCTTCAAGGGATGGCTACACCTTC

j_call: TRBJ1-2
v_call: TRBV3-1/TRBV3-2
d_call: TRBD1
cdr3_aa: CASSQGVTGGWNGYTF
cdr3_nt: TGTGCCAGCAGCCAAGGCGTAACAGGGGGCTGGAATGGCTACACCTTC

j_call: TRBJ2-3
v_call: TRBV4-3
d_call: -
cdr3_aa: CASSQDLGRDVEDTQYF
cdr3_nt: TGCGCCAGCAGCCAAGATTTGGGCAGGGATGTAGAAGATACGCAGTATTTT

j_call: TRBJ2-2
v_call: TRBV28
d_call: TRBD1
cdr3_aa: CASRQTGKTGELFF
cdr3_nt: TGTGCCAGCCGGCAGACAGGGAAAACCGGGGAGCTGTTTTTT

j_call: TRBJ2-7
v_call: TRBV5-1
d_call: -
cdr3_aa: CASSYLDGYEQYF
cdr3_nt: TGCGCCAGCAGTTATCTGGACGGCTACGAGCAGTACTTC

j_call: TRBJ1-5
v_call: TRBV6-2/TRBV6-3
d_call: TRBD1
cdr3_aa: CASSAGTGRLVGNQPQHF
cdr3_nt: TGTGCCAGCAGTGCCGGGACAGGAAGATTAGTGGGCAATCAGCCCCAGCATTTT

j_call: TRBJ1-2
v_call: TRBV27
d_call: -
cdr3_aa: CASSFSQGANYGYTF
cdr3_nt: TGTGCCAGCAGTTTTAGTCAGGGAGCTAACTATGGCTACACCTTC

j_call: TRBJ1-1
v_call: TRBV11-2
d_call: -
cdr3_aa: CASSSYTRQKERWAFF
cdr3_nt: TGTGCCAGCAGCTCGTATACCCGCCAGAAGGAAAGGTGGGCTTTCTTT

j_call: TRBJ1-3
v_call: TRBV27
d_call: -
cdr3_aa: CASSWGPGNTIYF
cdr3_nt: TGTGCCAGCAGTTGGGGGCCTGGAAACACCATATATTTT

j_call: TRBJ2-7
v_call: TRBV11-2
d_call: TRBD1
cdr3_aa: CASSLGTGGFYEQYF
cdr3_nt: TGTGCCAGCAGCTTGGGGACAGGGGGCTTCTACGAGCAGTACTTC

j_call: TRBJ1-5
v_call: TRBV6-5
d_call: TRBD1
cdr3_aa: CASREGALGNQPQHF
cdr3_nt: TGTGCCAGCAGGGAGGGGGCGCTGGGCAATCAGCCCCAGCATTTT

j_call: TRBJ2-7
v_call: TRBV27
d_call: -
cdr3_aa: CASSLGGPSYEQYF
cdr3_nt: TGTGCCAGCAGTTTAGGGGGACCCTCCTACGAGCAGTACTTC

j_call: TRBJ1-6
v_call: TRBV2
d_call: -
cdr3_aa: CASSPVPNSPLHF
cdr3_nt: TGTGCCAGCAGCCCTGTCCCTAATTCACCCCTCCACTTT

j_call: TRBJ2-5
v_call: TRBV9
d_call: -
cdr3_aa: CASPRGAGETQYF
cdr3_nt: TGTGCCAGCCCTCGGGGGGCCGGGGAGACCCAGTACTTC

j_call: TRBJ2-1
v_call: TRBV15
d_call: TRBD2
cdr3_aa: CATSRGGTSGGAEQFF
cdr3_nt: TGTGCCACCAGCAGGGGAGGGACTAGCGGGGGGGCAGAGCAGTTCTTC

j_call: TRBJ2-5
v_call: TRBV24-1
d_call: -
cdr3_aa: CATSDFETAGETQYF
cdr3_nt: TGTGCCACCAGTGATTTCGAGACCGCGGGAGAGACCCAGTACTTC

j_call: TRBJ2-3
v_call: TRBV12-3/TRBV12-4
d_call: -
cdr3_aa: CASRGRGTDTQYF
cdr3_nt: TGTGCCAGCCGGGGTAGGGGGACAGATACGCAGTATTTT

j_call: TRBJ2-1
v_call: TRBV14
d_call: -
cdr3_aa: CASSQSSYNEQFF
cdr3_nt: TGTGCCAGCAGCCAAAGCTCCTACAATGAGCAGTTCTTC

j_call: TRBJ1-3
v_call: TRBV6-1
d_call: -
cdr3_aa: CASSEVRGYLGNTIYF
cdr3_nt: TGTGCCAGCAGTGAAGTCAGGGGTTACTTAGGAAACACCATATATTTT

j_call: TRBJ1-2
v_call: TRBV6-5
d_call: TRBD1
cdr3_aa: CASTGQGYGYTF
cdr3_nt: TGTGCCAGCACAGGACAGGGGTATGGCTACACCTTC

j_call: TRBJ1-1
v_call: TRBV15
d_call: TRBD1
cdr3_aa: CATSSPGQGNTEAFF
cdr3_nt: TGTGCCACCAGCAGCCCGGGACAGGGTAACACTGAAGCTTTCTTT

j_call: TRBJ1-1
v_call: TRBV7-9
d_call: TRBD1
cdr3_aa: CASSFTGGVGNEAFF
cdr3_nt: TGTGCCAGCAGCTTTACAGGGGGCGTGGGGAATGAAGCTTTCTTT

j_call: TRBJ2-2
v_call: TRBV6-1
d_call: -
cdr3_aa: CASSEVGAGELFF
cdr3_nt: TGTGCCAGCAGTGAAGTGGGGGCCGGGGAGCTGTTTTTT

j_call: TRBJ2-7
v_call: TRBV6-5
d_call: -
cdr3_aa: CASSRKGLSSYEQYF
cdr3_nt: TGTGCCAGCAGCAGAAAAGGACTGAGCTCCTACGAGCAGTACTTC

j_call: TRBJ1-1
v_call: TRBV5-4
d_call: -
cdr3_aa: CASSLKGVDTEAFF
cdr3_nt: TGTGCCAGCAGCTTGAAGGGGGTTGACACTGAAGCTTTCTTT

j_call: TRBJ1-5
v_call: TRBV12-3/TRBV12-4
d_call: -
cdr3_aa: CASSSAISQPQHF
cdr3_nt: TGTGCCAGCAGTTCGGCGATTTCCCAGCCCCAGCATTTT

j_call: TRBJ1-1
v_call: TRBV15
d_call: -
cdr3_aa: CATSSGQRVEAFF
cdr3_nt: TGTGCCACCAGCTCCGGACAGCGCGTTGAAGCTTTCTTT

j_call: TRBJ2-1
v_call: TRBV9
d_call: TRBD2
cdr3_aa: CASSEFAAGGPQEQFF
cdr3_nt: TGTGCCAGCAGCGAATTTGCAGCGGGGGGCCCTCAGGAGCAGTTCTTC

j_call: TRBJ1-2
v_call: TRBV2
d_call: -
cdr3_aa: CASRPWGVGGYTF
cdr3_nt: TGTGCCAGCAGGCCGTGGGGGGTGGGAGGCTACACCTTC

j_call: TRBJ1-2
v_call: TRBV2
d_call: -
cdr3_aa: CARGGNYGYTF
cdr3_nt: TGTGCCAGAGGGGGAAACTATGGCTACACCTTC

j_call: TRBJ1-5
v_call: TRBV11-2
d_call: TRBD1
cdr3_aa: CASTVGQGTNQPQHF
cdr3_nt: TGTGCCAGCACCGTAGGACAGGGCACGAATCAGCCCCAGCATTTT

j_call: TRBJ1-4
v_call: TRBV7-9
d_call: TRBD1
cdr3_aa: CASSLARTGSYEKLFF
cdr3_nt: TGTGCCAGCAGCTTAGCCCGGACAGGGAGTTATGAAAAACTGTTTTTT

j_call: TRBJ1-1
v_call: TRBV12-3/TRBV12-4
d_call: -
cdr3_aa: CASIHNTEAFF
cdr3_nt: TGTGCCAGCATTCACAACACTGAAGCTTTCTTT

j_call: TRBJ2-1
v_call: TRBV28
d_call: TRBD1
cdr3_aa: CASGGLVGTGDEQFF
cdr3_nt: TGTGCCAGTGGGGGGCTAGTCGGGACAGGAGATGAGCAGTTCTTC

j_call: TRBJ2-3
v_call: TRBV7-2
d_call: TRBD2
cdr3_aa: CASSFRLAGGTDTQYF
cdr3_nt: TGTGCCAGCAGCTTCCGACTAGCGGGGGGCACAGATACGCAGTATTTT

j_call: TRBJ1-1
v_call: TRBV5-1
d_call: -
cdr3_aa: CASSPETEGEAFF
cdr3_nt: TGCGCCAGCAGCCCGGAGACGGAGGGAGAAGCTTTCTTT

j_call: TRBJ1-5
v_call: TRBV18
d_call: -
cdr3_aa: CASSPNGGANQPQHF
cdr3_nt: TGTGCCAGCTCACCAAATGGGGGCGCCAATCAGCCCCAGCATTTT

j_call: TRBJ1-1
v_call: TRBV3-1/TRBV3-2
d_call: -
cdr3_aa: CASSPLTLNTEAFF
cdr3_nt: TGTGCCAGCAGCCCCCTGACACTGAACACTGAAGCTTTCTTT

j_call: TRBJ1-6
v_call: TRBV19
d_call: -
cdr3_aa: CATLPGGGAYNSPLHF
cdr3_nt: TGTGCCACCCTCCCGGGGGGGGGCGCCTATAATTCACCCCTCCACTTT

j_call: TRBJ1-2
v_call: TRBV28
d_call: TRBD1
cdr3_aa: CASSRSRTGDYGYTF
cdr3_nt: TGTGCCAGCAGTCGCTCTAGGACAGGAGACTATGGCTACACCTTC

j_call: TRBJ1-2
v_call: TRBV10-3
d_call: TRBD1
cdr3_aa: CAISGGQGGGYTF
cdr3_nt: TGTGCCATCAGTGGGGGACAGGGCGGAGGCTACACCTTC

j_call: TRBJ1-1
v_call: TRBV13
d_call: TRBD1
cdr3_aa: CASSPRGGRNTEAFF
cdr3_nt: TGTGCCAGCAGCCCCAGGGGGGGCAGGAACACTGAAGCTTTCTTT

j_call: TRBJ2-7
v_call: TRBV6-5
d_call: -
cdr3_aa: CASSLRGAAYEQYF
cdr3_nt: TGTGCCAGCAGTCTAAGGGGGGCGGCCTACGAGCAGTACTTC